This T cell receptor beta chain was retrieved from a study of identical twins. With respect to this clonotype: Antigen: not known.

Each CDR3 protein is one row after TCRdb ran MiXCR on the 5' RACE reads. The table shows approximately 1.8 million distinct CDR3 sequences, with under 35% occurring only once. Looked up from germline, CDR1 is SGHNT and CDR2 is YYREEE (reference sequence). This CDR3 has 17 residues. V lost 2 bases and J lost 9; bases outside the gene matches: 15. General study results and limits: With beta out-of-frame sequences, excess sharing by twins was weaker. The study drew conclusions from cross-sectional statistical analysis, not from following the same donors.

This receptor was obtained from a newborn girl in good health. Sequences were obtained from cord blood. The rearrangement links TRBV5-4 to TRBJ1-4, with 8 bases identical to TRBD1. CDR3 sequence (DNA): TGTGCCAGCAGCTTCCTCGACAGGGGTATATTAGAGAAAAAACTGTTTTTT. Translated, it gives CASSFLDRGILEKKLFF.